Here is one T cell receptor beta chain with its context. Covering alpha and beta chains, TRAV- and TRBV-specific primers were used for the first-strand cDNA. The TCRs were subjected to amplification over approximately 20 PCR cycles employing a constant-region primer in conjunction with a V-primer adapter. Via MiXCR, TCRdb re-called the reads, giving one row per CDR3 protein. The sample lists tens of thousands of distinct CDR3 sequences, more than 8% seen once, with roughly 1% in the top ten. The time point here: before trial treatment. This entry comes from a study of low-dose radiotherapy and immunotherapy resistance in tumors. The sample here was PBMCs, taken before treatment. This TCR came from a male donor with prostate cancer.

CDR3 sequence: CASSYSLSSGNTIYF. The CDR3 DNA follows: TGTGCCAGCAGTTACTCTTTAAGCTCTGGAAACACCATATATTTT. This chain links TRBV6-6 with TRBJ1-3; D is unclear. Trimming shortened V by 0 bases and J by 0 bases, and 6 bases separated the two germline ends. The CDR3 loop spans 15 amino acids. CDR1 is MNHNY, CDR2 SVGAGI, per germline (reference sequence).